The entry below describes one T cell receptor (beta chain). The sample comes from a study of blood T cell repertoires in COVID-19. Whole-study context: Some COVID-19 samples were acute and others convalescent; all came from the United States, Italy and Spain. The analysed material was cDNA or gDNA that came from T cells, B-cell-depleted T cells, or PBMCs.

Seattle-derived patients entered the study during active infection and were followed longitudinally. The trim removed 3 bases at V and 8 bases at J, leaving 7 bases unmatched. The CDR3 has 15 residues. Germline loops: CDR1 MRHNA, CDR2 SNTAGT. Some clones are missing from TCRdb's copy, which holds only in-frame ones; the method was immunoSEQ multiplex PCR. The profile shows about 87,000 clones, around 91% of them singletons. The chain couples TRBV6-4 to TRBJ1-2; 12 nucleotides line up with TRBD1. This clonotype was obtained from a man between 18 and 35 years old with COVID-19, enrolled during active disease. Sequencing was carried out using peripheral blood. The CDR3 region is CASSESGTGGDGYTF. Here the CDR3 DNA reads TGTGCCAGCAGTGAGTCCGGGACAGGGGGCGACGGCTACACCTTC.